The present T cell receptor beta chain was sequenced within a study of T cell repertoires in cytomegalovirus infection. About the study: Well-studied HLA-B-restricted CMV epitopes were used in the study alongside recently identified HLA-C-restricted ones. Both a matching HLA type and CMV infection were indicated by public TCR beta signatures.

This clonotype was counted many times. Its antigen is not known. TCRdb ran MiXCR on the reads and lists one entry per CDR3 protein. Found here are fewer than 1,000,000 distinct CDR3 sequences, approximately 31% of them singletons; the top ten hold roughly 13%. Between the trimmed V and J ends, which lost 1 base and 5 bases, there was a span of 9 bases. The CDR3 spans 14 residues. Germline V gene sequence: CDR1 MNHNS, CDR2 SASEGT. The receptor's source is a human donor in good health (CMV status not recorded). Some clones in this sample may be carry-over from other donors' samples. J is TRBJ1-5 and V is TRBV6-1; tentatively, D is TRBD1 (6 bases). The material was cultured CD8+ T cells from PBMCs, obtained from culture after CMV antigen stimulation. CDR3 protein: CASSEVGADQPQHF. The CDR3 DNA sequence: TGTGCCAGCAGTGAAGTGGGGGCGGATCAGCCCCAGCATTTT.